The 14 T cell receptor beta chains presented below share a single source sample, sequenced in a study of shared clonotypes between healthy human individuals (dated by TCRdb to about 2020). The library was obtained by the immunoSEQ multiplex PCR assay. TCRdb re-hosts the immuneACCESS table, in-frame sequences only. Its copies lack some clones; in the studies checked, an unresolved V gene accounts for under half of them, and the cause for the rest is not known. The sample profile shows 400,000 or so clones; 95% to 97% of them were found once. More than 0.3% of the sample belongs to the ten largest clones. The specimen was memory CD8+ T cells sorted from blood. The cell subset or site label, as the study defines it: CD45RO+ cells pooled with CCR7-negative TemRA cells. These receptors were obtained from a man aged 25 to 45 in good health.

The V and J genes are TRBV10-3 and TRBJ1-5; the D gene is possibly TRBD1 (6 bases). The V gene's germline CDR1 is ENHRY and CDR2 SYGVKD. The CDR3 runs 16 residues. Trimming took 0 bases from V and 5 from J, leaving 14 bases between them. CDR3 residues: CAISESADRHDQPQHF. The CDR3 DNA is TGTGCCATCAGTGAGTCAGCCGACAGGCATGATCAGCCCCAGCATTTT.

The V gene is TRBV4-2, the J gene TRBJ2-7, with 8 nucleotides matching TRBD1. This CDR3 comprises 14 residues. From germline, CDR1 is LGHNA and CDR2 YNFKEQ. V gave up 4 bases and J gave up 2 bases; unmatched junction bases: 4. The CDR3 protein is CASSLGQGTYEQYF. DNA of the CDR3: TGTGCCAGCAGCCTTGGACAGGGTACCTACGAGCAGTACTTC.

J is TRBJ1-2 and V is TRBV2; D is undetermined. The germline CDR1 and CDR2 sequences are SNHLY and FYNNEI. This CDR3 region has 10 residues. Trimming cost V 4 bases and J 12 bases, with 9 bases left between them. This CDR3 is CASSGSGHTF. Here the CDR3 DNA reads TGTGCCAGCAGTGGGTCAGGCCACACCTTC.

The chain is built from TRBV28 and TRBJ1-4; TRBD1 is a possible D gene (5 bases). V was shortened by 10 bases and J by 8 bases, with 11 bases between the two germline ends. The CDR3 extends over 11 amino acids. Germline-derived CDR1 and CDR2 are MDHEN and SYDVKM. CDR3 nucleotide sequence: TGTGCCACCCAGGGCGTCGAAAAACTGTTTTTT. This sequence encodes CATQGVEKLFF.

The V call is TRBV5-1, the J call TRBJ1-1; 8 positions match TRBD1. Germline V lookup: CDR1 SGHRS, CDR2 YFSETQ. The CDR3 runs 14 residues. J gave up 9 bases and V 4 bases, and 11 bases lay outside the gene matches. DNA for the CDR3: TGCGCCAGCAGCCCGCGCGTACAGGGGGAGAAAGCTTTCTTT. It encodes CASSPRVQGEKAFF.

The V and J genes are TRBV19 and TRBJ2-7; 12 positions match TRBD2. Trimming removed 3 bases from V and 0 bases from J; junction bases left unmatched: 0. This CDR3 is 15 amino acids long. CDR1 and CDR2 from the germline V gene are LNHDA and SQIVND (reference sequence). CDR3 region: CASSMTSGSSYEQYF. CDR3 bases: TGTGCCAGTAGTATGACTAGCGGGAGCTCCTACGAGCAGTACTTC.

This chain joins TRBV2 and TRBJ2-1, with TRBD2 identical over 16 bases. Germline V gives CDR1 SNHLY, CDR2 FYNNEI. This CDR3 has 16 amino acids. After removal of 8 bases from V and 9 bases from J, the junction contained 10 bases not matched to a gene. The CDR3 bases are TGTGCCAGCCGGGGACTAGCGGGAGGGCTGGAAGGTGAGCAGTTCTTC. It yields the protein CASRGLAGGLEGEQFF.

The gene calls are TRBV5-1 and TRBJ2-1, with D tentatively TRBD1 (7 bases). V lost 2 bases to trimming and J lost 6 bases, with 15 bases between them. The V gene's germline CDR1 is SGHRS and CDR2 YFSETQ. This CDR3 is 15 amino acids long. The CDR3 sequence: CASSFRHQGGNEQFF. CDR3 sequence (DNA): TGCGCCAGCAGCTTTAGACACCAGGGGGGCAATGAGCAGTTCTTC.

The CDR3 reads CAIRDPSGNNEQFF. The CDR3 DNA sequence: TGTGCCATCAGGGACCCCTCAGGGAACAATGAGCAGTTCTTC. The chain employs TRBV10-3 and TRBJ2-1, with TRBD1 as a possible D gene (5 bases). The CDR3 totals 14 residues. Trimming left V 6 bases short and J 5 bases short, with 14 bases between. Germline V gene sequence: CDR1 ENHRY, CDR2 SYGVKD.

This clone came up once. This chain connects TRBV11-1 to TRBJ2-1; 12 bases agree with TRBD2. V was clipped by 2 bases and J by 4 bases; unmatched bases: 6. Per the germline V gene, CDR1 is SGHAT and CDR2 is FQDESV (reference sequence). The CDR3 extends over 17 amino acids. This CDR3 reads CASSLFRTSGKYNEQFF. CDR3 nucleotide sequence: TGTGCCAGCAGCTTATTCCGGACTAGCGGGAAGTACAATGAGCAGTTCTTC.

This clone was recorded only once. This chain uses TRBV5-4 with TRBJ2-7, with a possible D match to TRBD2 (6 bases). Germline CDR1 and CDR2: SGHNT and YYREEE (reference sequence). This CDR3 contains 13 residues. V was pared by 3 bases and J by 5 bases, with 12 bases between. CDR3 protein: CASSYPSVDEQYF. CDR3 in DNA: TGTGCCAGCAGCTATCCTAGCGTAGACGAGCAGTACTTC.

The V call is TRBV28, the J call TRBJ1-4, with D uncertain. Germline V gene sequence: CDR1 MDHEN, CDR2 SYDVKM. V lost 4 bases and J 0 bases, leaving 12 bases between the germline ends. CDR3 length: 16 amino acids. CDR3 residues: CASSSRTPATNEKLFF. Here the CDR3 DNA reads TGTGCCAGCAGTTCAAGGACGCCTGCAACTAATGAAAAACTGTTTTTT.

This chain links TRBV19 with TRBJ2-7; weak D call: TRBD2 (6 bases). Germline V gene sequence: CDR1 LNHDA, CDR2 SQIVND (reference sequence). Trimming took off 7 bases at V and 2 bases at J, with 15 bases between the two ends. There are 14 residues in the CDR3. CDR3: CASTLTAGPYEQYF. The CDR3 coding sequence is TGTGCCAGTACCCTGACCGCGGGGCCCTACGAGCAGTACTTC. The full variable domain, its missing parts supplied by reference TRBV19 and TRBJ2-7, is DGGITQSPKYLFRKEGQNVTLSCEQNLNHDAMYWYRQDPGQGLRLIYYSQIVNDFQKGDIAEGYSVSREKKESFPLTVTSAQKNPTAFYLCASTLTAGPYEQYFGPGTRLTVT.

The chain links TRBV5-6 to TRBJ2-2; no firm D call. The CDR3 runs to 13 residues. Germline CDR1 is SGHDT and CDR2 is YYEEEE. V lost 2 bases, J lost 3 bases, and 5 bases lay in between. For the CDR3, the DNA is TGTGCCAGCAGCTTAATGCACACCGGGGAGCTGTTTTTT. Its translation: CASSLMHTGELFF.